The 18 T cell receptor beta chains in this list originate from one sample, sequenced in a study of beta chain features in type 1 diabetes. TCRB transcripts that were expressed got sequenced, as all of the isolated RNA had been reverse transcribed. The assay was immunoSEQ multiplex PCR, and TCRdb's table has in-frame clones only and misses some. The profile shows hundreds of thousands of clones, about a sixth of them singletons. The sample was naive CD4+ T cells from blood. Every receptor here comes from a man aged 18-30 years in good health.

This clone was found a few times. The V call is TRBV13, the J call TRBJ2-5, with TRBD1 identical over 7 bases. With V trimmed by 5 bases and J by 2 bases, 5 bases remained unmatched. The CDR3 extends over 14 amino acids. CDR1 is PRHDT and CDR2 is FYEKMQ in the germline V gene (reference sequence). CDR3 DNA: TGTGCCAGCAGCCTTGGGACAGAACAAGAGACCCAGTACTTC. It specifies CASSLGTEQETQYF. The whole variable domain, remainder taken from reference TRBV13 and TRBJ2-5, is AAGVIQSPRHLIKEKRETATLKCYPIPRHDTVYWYQQGPGQDPQFLISFYEKMQSDKGSIPDRFSAQQFSDYHSELNMSSLELGDSALYFCASSLGTEQETQYFGPGTRLLVL.

The V gene is TRBV2, the J gene TRBJ2-7, with D hard to call. This CDR3 comprises 12 residues. V was pared by 6 bases and J by 5 bases, with 11 bases between. From germline, CDR1 is SNHLY and CDR2 FYNNEI. CDR3 residues: CASRYTPHEQYF. CDR3 sequence (DNA): TGTGCCAGCAGGTACACCCCCCACGAGCAGTACTTC. The whole variable domain, remainder taken from reference TRBV2 and TRBJ2-7, is EPEVTQTPSHQVTQMGQEVILRCVPISNHLYFYWYRQILGQKVEFLVSFYNNEISEKSEIFDDQFSVERPDGSNFTLKIRSTKLEDSAMYFCASRYTPHEQYFGPGTRLTVT.

This chain joins TRBV29-1 and TRBJ2-2, with D perhaps being TRBD1 or TRBD2 (5 bases each). CDR3 length equals 17 residues. V was clipped by 5 bases and J by 0 bases, with 19 bases between them. Germline V lookup: CDR1 SQVTM, CDR2 ANQGSEA. The CDR3, as DNA: TGCAGCGTTCATGGGCAGGGAGCCCTGTCGAACACCGGGGAGCTGTTTTTT. As protein: CSVHGQGALSNTGELFF.

This clone was seen only a few times. This chain links TRBV4-1 with TRBJ1-2; D gene unclear. The CDR3 consists of 12 residues. Germline-derived CDR1 and CDR2 are MGHRA and YSYEKL. V was pared by 1 base and J by 7 bases, with 7 bases between. The CDR3 DNA sequence: TGCGCCAGCAGCCAAGCCTATTTTGGCTACACCTTC. As protein: CASSQAYFGYTF.

The chain uses TRBV28 and TRBJ2-5, with 15 bases identical to TRBD2. The germline V gene has CDR1 MDHEN and CDR2 SYDVKM. The junction had 6 bases not matched to a gene; V was cut back by 2 bases and J by 5 bases. CDR3 length: 17 residues. The CDR3, as DNA: TGTGCCAGCAGTTTAAGGACTAGCGGGGGGGCCGGTGAGACCCAGTACTTC. Translation: CASSLRTSGGAGETQYF.

This clone was observed a handful of times. The rearrangement joins TRBV7-2 to TRBJ2-5; D gene uncertain. TRBJ2-7 explains the end of the DNA better; the J call may be wrong. The germline V gene encodes CDR1 SGHTA and CDR2 FQGNSA. The CDR3 loop spans 13 amino acids. The CDR3 nucleotides read TGTGCCAGCACCTCAGGCCGGACCTACGAGCAGTACTTC. Amino acids: CASTSGRTYEQYF.

This sequence joins TRBV28 and TRBJ1-2; D is unclear. Germline V CDR1 and CDR2: MDHEN, SYDVKM. Trimming left V 7 bases short and J 4 bases short, with 10 bases between. The CDR3 spans 12 residues. The CDR3: CASKIGLYGYTF. CDR3 DNA: TGTGCCAGCAAAATCGGCCTCTATGGCTACACCTTC.

This clone occurred a few times. The rearrangement joins TRBV6-1 to TRBJ2-1; no clear D. From germline, CDR1 is MNHNS and CDR2 SASEGT. CDR3 length equals 12 residues. The V end was cut by 3 bases, the J end by 7 bases, with 7 bases between. The DNA for the CDR3 is TGTGCCAGCAGTGAGACGCGAAATGAGCAGTTCTTC. Amino acids: CASSETRNEQFF.

The chain is built from TRBV5-4 and TRBJ2-5, with 8 bases matching TRBD1. The junction had 5 bases not matched to a gene; V was cut back by 3 bases and J by 4 bases. Per the germline V gene, CDR1 is SGHNT and CDR2 is YYREEE (reference sequence). The CDR3 is made up of 14 amino acids. The CDR3 coding sequence is TGTGCCAGCAGCTCGAGACAGGGGATAGAGACCCAGTACTTC. Its protein product is CASSSRQGIETQYF.

The sample holds a few counts of this clone. V is TRBV28 and J is TRBJ2-1, with 7 nucleotides matching TRBD1. V shed 3 bases, J shed 7 bases, and the junction held 6 bases outside the gene matches. The CDR3 runs 14 residues. CDR1 is MDHEN, CDR2 SYDVKM, per germline. The chain's CDR3 is CASSFSQGRNEQFF. CDR3 DNA: TGTGCCAGCAGTTTTTCACAGGGGAGAAATGAGCAGTTCTTC.

The gene calls are TRBV29-1 and TRBJ2-5; D remains ambiguous. The CDR3 consists of 13 residues. Trimming took 0 bases from V and 13 from J, leaving 18 bases between them. CDR1 is SQVTM and CDR2 is ANQGSEA in the germline V gene. In DNA, the CDR3 is TGCAGCGTTGAAGATTTGGGCAGCGCTCGGCCGTACTTC. Residues: CSVEDLGSARPYF.

This clone has a handful of counts. The gene calls are TRBV25-1 and TRBJ2-3; D not resolved. Germline V CDR1 and CDR2: MGHDK, SYGVNS. The CDR3 spans 16 residues. Trimming cost V 3 bases and J 6 bases, with 19 bases left between them. The CDR3: CASSEISGNRKDTQYF. The CDR3 DNA reads TGTGCCAGCAGTGAGATCTCAGGAAATAGGAAGGATACGCAGTATTTT.

The CDR3 reads CASSYTRTANYGYTF. The DNA of the CDR3 is TGTGCCAGCAGTTACACCCGGACAGCTAACTATGGCTACACCTTC. V usage is TRBV6-5 and J usage is TRBJ1-2; a weak D match, TRBD1 (6 bases). V was trimmed by 2 bases and J by 0 bases, leaving 10 bases between them. The germline V gene encodes CDR1 MNHEY and CDR2 SVGAGI. The CDR3 totals 15 residues.

The chain uses TRBV4-3 and TRBJ2-1, with TRBD2 as a possible D gene (7 bases). Trimming took off 2 bases at V and 6 bases at J, with 23 bases between the two ends. This CDR3 has 18 amino acids. CDR1 is LGHNA and CDR2 is YSLEER in the germline V gene. CDR3 sequence: CASSQQGIVGGPTNEQFF. The CDR3, as DNA: TGCGCCAGCAGCCAACAGGGGATAGTGGGAGGGCCAACCAATGAGCAGTTCTTC.

The table lists this clone with a few counts. This sample also contains other DNA sequences that code for the same CDR3. The J gene is TRBJ2-5, the V gene TRBV5-1; 8 bases align to TRBD1. Germline CDR1 reads SGHRS; CDR2 reads YFSETQ. Trimming at V came to 0 bases and at J to 4 bases, leaving 5 bases not matched to a gene. The CDR3 sequence is 15 residues long. The CDR3 spells CASSLAGGRGETQYF. In DNA, the CDR3 is TGCGCCAGCAGCTTGGCAGGGGGCAGGGGAGAGACCCAGTACTTC.

The rearrangement links TRBV4-1 to TRBJ2-6, with D possibly being TRBD1 or TRBD2 (6 bases each). Trimming left V 1 base short and J 0 bases short, with 13 bases between. The CDR3 is made up of 18 amino acids. Germline-derived CDR1 and CDR2 are MGHRA and YSYEKL. The CDR3 region has the DNA TGCGCCAGCAGCCAAGTCGGAGGGGGTATCTCTGGGGCCAACGTCCTGACTTTC. It is translated as CASSQVGGGISGANVLTF.

The rearrangement uses TRBV18 and TRBJ1-2, with TRBD1 as a possible D gene (5 bases). The V gene's germline CDR1 is KGHSH and CDR2 LQKENI. The ends were cut back, 6 bases at V and 1 base at J, with 15 bases in the middle. The length of the CDR3 is 15 residues. CDR3 protein: CASSSYQGGNYGYTF. CDR3 DNA: TGTGCCAGCTCCTCTTACCAGGGCGGTAACTATGGCTACACCTTC. Complete variable domain (other parts from reference TRBV18 and TRBJ1-2): NAGVMQNPRHLVRRRGQEARLRCSPMKGHSHVYWYRQLPEEGLKFMVYLQKENIIDESGMPKERFSAEFPKEGPSILRIQQVVRGDSAAYFCASSSYQGGNYGYTFGSGTRLTVV.

The genes are TRBV27 and TRBJ2-4; D is unresolved. Deletions cut 6 bases from V and 6 bases from J, with 15 bases between. The germline CDR1 and CDR2 sequences are MNHEY and SMNVEV (reference sequence). This CDR3 has 14 amino acids. In DNA, the CDR3 is TGTGCCAGCAGGGTAGTCGCCGGATCAAACATTCAGTACTTC. Encoded protein: CASRVVAGSNIQYF.